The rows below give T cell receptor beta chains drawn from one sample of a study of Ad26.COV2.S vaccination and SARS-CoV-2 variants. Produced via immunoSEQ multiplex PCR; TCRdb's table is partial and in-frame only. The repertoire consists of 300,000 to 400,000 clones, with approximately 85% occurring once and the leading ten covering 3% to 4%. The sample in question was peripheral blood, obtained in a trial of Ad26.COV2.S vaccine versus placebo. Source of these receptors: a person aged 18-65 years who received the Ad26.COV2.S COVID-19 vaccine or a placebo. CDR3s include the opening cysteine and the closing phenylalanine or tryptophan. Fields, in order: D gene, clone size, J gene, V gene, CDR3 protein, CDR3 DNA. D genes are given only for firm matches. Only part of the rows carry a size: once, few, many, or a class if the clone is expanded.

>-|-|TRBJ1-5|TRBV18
CASSPADQPQHF
TGTGCCAGCTCACCGGCGGATCAGCCCCAGCATTTT
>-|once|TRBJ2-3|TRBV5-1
CASSFGAGSTDTQYF
TGCGCCAGCAGCTTTGGCGCGGGGAGCACAGATACGCAGTATTTT
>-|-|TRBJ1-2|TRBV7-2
CASSNLGDYGYTF
TGTGCCAGCAGTAACCTCGGGGACTATGGCTACACCTTT
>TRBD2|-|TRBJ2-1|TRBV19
CASSMRNYRAGTNYNEQFF
TGTGCCAGTAGTATGAGGAATTATAGAGCGGGGACGAATTACAATGAGCAGTTCTTC
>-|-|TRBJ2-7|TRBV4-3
CASSQDVSFRDTGLYEQYF
TGCGCCAGCAGCCAAGATGTGTCTTTTAGGGACACGGGACTCTACGAGCAGTACTTC
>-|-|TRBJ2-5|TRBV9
CASSDVGGGPGETQYF
TGTGCCAGCAGCGATGTAGGTGGGGGGCCTGGGGAGACCCAGTACTTC
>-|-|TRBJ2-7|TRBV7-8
CASRLGPNYEQYF
TGTGCCAGCCGACTAGGCCCAAACTACGAGCAGTACTTC
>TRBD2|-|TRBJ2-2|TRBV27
CASSGRVPNTGELFF
TGTGCCAGCAGCGGGAGGGTACCGAACACCGGGGAGCTGTTTTTT
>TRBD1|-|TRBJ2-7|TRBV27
CASLTRQGGSYEQYF
TGTGCCAGCCTGACCAGACAGGGTGGCTCCTACGAGCAGTACTTC
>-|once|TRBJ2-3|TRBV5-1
CASSLGGDSRLGTQYF
TGCGCCAGCAGCTTGGGGGGTGACTCCCGCCTGGGTACGCAGTATTTT
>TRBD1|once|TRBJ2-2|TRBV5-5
CASSFQGATGELFF
TGTGCCAGCAGCTTTCAGGGGGCAACCGGGGAGCTGTTTTTT
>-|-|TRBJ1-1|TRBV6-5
CASSYTVMNTEAFF
TGTGCCAGCAGTTATACAGTGATGAACACTGAAGCTTTCTTT
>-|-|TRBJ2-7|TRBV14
CASTTLGSYEQYF
TGTGCCAGCACCACCCTGGGCTCCTACGAGCAGTACTTC
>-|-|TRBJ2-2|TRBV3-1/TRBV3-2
CASSQVWGGGELFF
TGTGCCAGCAGCCAAGTGTGGGGAGGCGGGGAGCTGTTTTTT
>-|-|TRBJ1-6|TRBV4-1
CASSQAAAPLHF
TGCGCCAGCAGCCAAGCCGCTGCACCCCTCCACTTT
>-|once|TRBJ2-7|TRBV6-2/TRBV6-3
CASSYVYEQYF
TGTGCCAGCAGTTATGTATACGAGCAGTACTTC
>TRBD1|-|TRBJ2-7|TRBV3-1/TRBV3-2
CASSHWDRTYEQYF
TGTGCCAGCAGCCACTGGGACAGAACCTACGAGCAGTACTTC
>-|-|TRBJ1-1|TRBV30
CAWVRREGRGTEAFF
TGTGCCTGGGTGCGGAGGGAGGGAAGGGGCACTGAAGCTTTCTTT
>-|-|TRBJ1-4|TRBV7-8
CASSLAWQVVGEKLFF
TGTGCCAGCAGCTTAGCGTGGCAGGTCGTAGGTGAAAAACTGTTTTTT
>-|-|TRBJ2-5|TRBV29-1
CSGGIGETQYF
TGCAGCGGGGGGATCGGAGAGACCCAGTACTTC
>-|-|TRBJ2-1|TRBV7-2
CASSLGSRVPYNEQFF
TGTGCCAGCAGCCTAGGGTCCAGGGTCCCCTACAATGAGCAGTTCTTC
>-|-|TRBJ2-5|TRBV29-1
CSTSTTAQETQYF
TGCAGCACCTCGACTACAGCCCAAGAGACCCAGTACTTC
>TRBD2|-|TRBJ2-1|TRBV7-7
CASSPLSGGSYNEQFF
TGTGCTAGCAGCCCACTTAGCGGGGGGTCATACAATGAGCAGTTCTTC
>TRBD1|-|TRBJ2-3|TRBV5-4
CASSSGQGATDTQYF
TGTGCCAGCAGTTCGGGACAGGGAGCCACAGATACGCAGTATTTT
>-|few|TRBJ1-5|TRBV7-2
CASSLEGNSNQPQHF
TGTGCCAGCAGCTTAGAAGGGAATAGCAATCAGCCCCAGCATTTT
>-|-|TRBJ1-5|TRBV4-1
CASSQDPVLRSNQPQHF
TGCGCCAGCAGCCAAGATCCGGTCTTGAGGAGCAATCAGCCCCAGCATTTT
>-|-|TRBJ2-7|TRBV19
CASSIDPETYEQYF
TGTGCCAGTAGTATAGATCCGGAGACCTACGAGCAGTACTTC